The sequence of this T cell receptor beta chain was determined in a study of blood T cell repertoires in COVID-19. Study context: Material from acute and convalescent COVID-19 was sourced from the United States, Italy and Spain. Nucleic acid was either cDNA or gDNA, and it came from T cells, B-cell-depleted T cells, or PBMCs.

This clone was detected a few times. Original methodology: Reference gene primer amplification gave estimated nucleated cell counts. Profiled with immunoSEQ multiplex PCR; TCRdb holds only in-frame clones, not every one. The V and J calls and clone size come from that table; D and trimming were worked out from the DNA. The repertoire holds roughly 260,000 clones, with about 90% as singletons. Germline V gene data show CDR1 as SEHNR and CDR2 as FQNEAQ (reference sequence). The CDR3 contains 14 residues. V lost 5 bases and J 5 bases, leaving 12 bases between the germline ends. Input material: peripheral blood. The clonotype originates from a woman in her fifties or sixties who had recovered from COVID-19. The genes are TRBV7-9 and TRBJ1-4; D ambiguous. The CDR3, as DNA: TGTGCCAGCAGCCTGCGGACTTCCAATGAAAAACTGTTTTTT. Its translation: CASSLRTSNEKLFF. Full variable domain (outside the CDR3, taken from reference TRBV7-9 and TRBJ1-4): DTGVSQNPRHKITKRGQNVTFRCDPISEHNRLYWYRQTLGQGPEFLTYFQNEAQLEKSRLLSDRFSAERPKGSFSTLEIQRTEQGDSAMYLCASSLRTSNEKLFFGSGTQLSVL.